These 3 T cell receptor beta chains were sequenced from one sample in a study of cytomegalovirus exposure and HLA in healthy donors (dated by TCRdb to 2017 to 2019). Library prep was done by the immunoSEQ multiplex PCR assay. Imported from immuneACCESS, the table was reduced by TCRdb to in-frame sequences with V and J called. These copies leave out some clones; in studies compared against another copy, an unresolved V gene accounts for under half, and the cause of the remainder is not known. Within this sample are 200,000 to 250,000 clones, with about 90% of them counted one time only. Of the sample, approximately 2.9% is held by the ten largest clones. The sample consisted of PBMCs. The receptor set was obtained from a woman between 18 and 30 years old in good health and CMV-seronegative.

CDR3 amino acids: CASSFSSGGSYEQYF. The CDR3, as DNA: TGTGCCAGCAGCTTTAGCTCAGGGGGCTCCTACGAGCAGTACTTC. The rearrangement links TRBV5-5 to TRBJ2-7, with 7 bases that match TRBD1. The junction had 5 bases not matched to a gene; V was cut back by 2 bases and J by 0 bases. This CDR3 is 15 amino acids long. CDR1 is SGHKS, CDR2 YYEKEE, per germline (reference sequence).

The rearrangement joins TRBV27 to TRBJ2-5, with TRBD2 identical over 7 bases. CDR1 and CDR2 (germline): MNHEY, SMNVEV (reference sequence). The V and J ends lost 6 bases and 1 base, in that order; junction bases with no gene match: 8. This CDR3 contains 15 residues. The CDR3 nucleotides are TGTGCCAGCAGCCCGGCTAGGGAGGGCCAAGAGACCCAGTACTTC. Translated: CASSPAREGQETQYF.

The chain uses TRBV2 and TRBJ1-2, with 7 bases fitting TRBD1. The V and J ends lost 6 bases and 1 base, in that order; junction bases with no gene match: 5. The CDR3 is made up of 14 amino acids. The germline gives CDR1 SNHLY, CDR2 FYNNEI. CDR3 amino acids: CASRPQGVNYGYTF. The CDR3 coding sequence is TGTGCCAGCAGACCCCAGGGGGTTAACTATGGCTACACCTTC.